The 23 T cell receptor beta chains below come from one sample, sequenced in a study of early T cells in non-severe SARS-CoV-2 infection. TCRdb re-derived calls from the 5' RACE reads in MiXCR, one entry per CDR3 protein. The sample consists of around 66,000 distinct CDR3 sequences, around 14% of them appearing once. The sample taken for sequencing was whole blood. The receptors stem from an adult who was a healthcare worker with PCR-confirmed SARS-CoV-2 infection or an uninfected control (not recorded which).

This clonotype showed up just once. This chain links TRBV25-1 with TRBJ2-2; the D is unclear. V dropped 4 bases and J dropped 8 bases, with 11 bases sitting between them. The CDR3 sequence is 13 residues long. Germline V CDR1 and CDR2: MGHDK, SYGVNS. The DNA of the CDR3 is TGTGCCAGCAGTGGCCTTCATGATGGGGAGCTGTTTTTT. It encodes CASSGLHDGELFF. The entire variable domain, with the rest obtained from reference TRBV25-1 and TRBJ2-2, is as follows: EADIYQTPRYLVIGTGKKITLECSQTMGHDKMYWYQQDPGMELHLIHYSYGVNSTEKGDLSSESTVSRIRTEHFPLTLESARPSHTSQYLCASSGLHDGELFFGEGSRLTVL.

There are many counts of this clonotype. The rearrangement uses TRBV7-3 and TRBJ2-7; D not resolved. The germline CDR1 and CDR2 sequences are SGHTA and FQGTGA. The CDR3 is made up of 13 amino acids. V dropped 5 bases and J dropped 5 bases, with 13 bases sitting between them. DNA of the CDR3: TGTGCCAGCAGCCCCACTATTGGGGACGAGCAGTACTTC. Its translation: CASSPTIGDEQYF. The full variable domain, rest sourced from reference TRBV7-3 and TRBJ2-7, is GAGVSQTPSNKVTEKGKYVELRCDPISGHTALYWYRQSLGQGPEFLIYFQGTGAADDSGLPNDRFFAVRPEGSVSTLKIQRTERGDSAVYLCASSPTIGDEQYFGPGTRLTVT.

The table lists this clonotype with a few counts. The genes are TRBV20-1 and TRBJ2-4; D is perhaps TRBD1 (5 bases). CDR1 DFQATT and CDR2 SNEGSKA come from the germline V gene (reference sequence). The CDR3 spans 12 residues. Trimming left V 0 bases short and J 9 bases short, with 9 bases between. CDR3 in amino acids: CSARDPGSIQYF. Here the CDR3 DNA reads TGCAGTGCTAGAGACCCAGGGTCCATTCAGTACTTC.

The chain joins TRBV6-5 to TRBJ2-7; 7 nucleotides match TRBD2. CDR3 length: 14 amino acids. The trim removed 4 bases at V and 6 bases at J, leaving 9 bases unmatched. Germline-derived CDR1 and CDR2 are MNHEY and SVGAGI. CDR3 residues: CASSSLAALPEQYF. Here the CDR3 DNA reads TGTGCCAGCAGTTCTCTAGCGGCCCTCCCCGAGCAGTACTTC.

This chain joins TRBV5-6 and TRBJ1-1; no clear D. Germline CDR1 is SGHDT and CDR2 is YYEEEE. CDR3 length: 13 residues. V lost 2 bases, J lost 3 bases, and 8 bases lay in between. Here the CDR3 reads CASSFRVDTEAFF. The DNA of the CDR3 is TGTGCCAGCAGCTTTAGAGTGGACACTGAAGCTTTCTTT.

V usage is TRBV29-1 and J usage is TRBJ2-7; D uncertain. The germline V gene encodes CDR1 SQVTM and CDR2 ANQGSEA. Trimming left V 0 bases short and J 0 bases short, with 12 bases between. CDR3 size: 15 residues. CDR3 coding DNA: TGCAGCGTTGAAGAGAGCGACACCTTCTCCTACGAGCAGTACTTC. It specifies CSVEESDTFSYEQYF.

This clonotype was observed at least ten times. The gene calls are TRBV29-1 and TRBJ1-1; D perhaps matches TRBD1 (5 bases). Germline V gene lookup returns CDR1 SQVTM and CDR2 ANQGSEA. The CDR3 has 12 residues. Trimming shortened V by 5 bases and J by 4 bases, and 11 bases separated the two germline ends. CDR3: CSVRAGFTEAFF. CDR3 sequence (DNA): TGCAGCGTTAGGGCAGGGTTCACTGAAGCTTTCTTT.

The rearrangement links TRBV20-1 to TRBJ2-1; tentatively, D is TRBD1 or TRBD2 (5 bases each). This CDR3 contains 14 residues. Germline CDR1 is DFQATT and CDR2 is SNEGSKA (reference sequence). V was trimmed by 5 bases and J by 5 bases, leaving 16 bases between them. CDR3 in amino acids: CSAPLTGRDNEQFF. As DNA, the CDR3 is TGCAGTGCTCCTTTGACGGGACGGGACAATGAGCAGTTCTTC.

This clonotype was observed many times. The chain employs TRBV6-1 and TRBJ2-7; TRBD1 matches 9 bases. With V trimmed by 6 bases and J by 2 bases, 14 bases remained unmatched. The germline CDR1 and CDR2 sequences are MNHNS and SASEGT. The CDR3 loop spans 17 amino acids. CDR3 DNA: TGTGCCAGCAGACGGGACAGGGCCACGAGGGGTACCTACGAGCAGTACTTC. The encoded protein is CASRRDRATRGTYEQYF.

The chain uses TRBV6-5 and TRBJ1-2, with D maybe TRBD1 (6 bases). V dropped 6 bases and J dropped 2 bases, with 19 bases sitting between them. Germline CDR1 and CDR2: MNHEY and SVGAGI. CDR3 length: 16 amino acids. As DNA, the CDR3 is TGTGCCAGCAGGCGACACCCCGGACAGACGAACTATGGCTACACCTTC. Amino acids: CASRRHPGQTNYGYTF.

This clonotype was found many times. The CDR3 DNA is TGTGCCAGCAGCCGCCTTGAGGGCTCCGGTAGTTCACCCCTCCACTTT. This encodes CASSRLEGSGSSPLHF. The V and J genes are TRBV13 and TRBJ1-6; D not resolved. The germline V gene encodes CDR1 PRHDT and CDR2 FYEKMQ (reference sequence). V was clipped by 5 bases and J by 9 bases, with 20 bases between them. The CDR3 has 16 amino acids.

The CDR3 bases are TGTGCCAGCAGCTTAGCGCCAGGGTACTACACCGGGGAGCTGTTTTTT. It codes for CASSLAPGYYTGELFF. The V gene is TRBV7-8, the J gene TRBJ2-2; the D gene is possibly TRBD1 (5 bases). This CDR3 spans 16 amino acids. V was clipped by 0 bases and J by 3 bases, with 11 bases between them. Germline V gene data show CDR1 as SGHVS and CDR2 as FQNEAQ.

This clonotype was picked up many times. The V gene is TRBV27, the J gene TRBJ2-7; the match to TRBD2 covers 10 bases. Germline-derived CDR1 and CDR2 are MNHEY and SMNVEV (reference sequence). The V segment lost 6 bases and the J segment 5 bases; nucleotides outside the gene matches: 7. The CDR3 covers 14 residues. The chain's CDR3 is CASRLAGRGHEQYF. CDR3 in DNA: TGTGCCAGCAGACTAGCGGGACGAGGGCACGAGCAGTACTTC.

Only one count was recorded for this clonotype. The chain recombines TRBV28 with TRBJ2-7; 7 bases line up with TRBD2. This CDR3 contains 15 residues. V dropped 2 bases and J dropped 0; count of bases not matched to a gene: 4. Germline V CDR1 and CDR2: MDHEN, SYDVKM. CDR3 in amino acids: CASSLRGSYSYEQYF. The DNA for the CDR3 is TGTGCCAGCAGTTTACGCGGGAGTTACTCCTACGAGCAGTACTTC.

This clonotype has a handful of counts. V usage is TRBV5-1 and J usage is TRBJ2-3, with D unclear. This CDR3 is built from 16 residues. V lost 0 bases and J 2 bases, leaving 13 bases between the germline ends. Germline lookup yields CDR1 SGHRS and CDR2 YFSETQ. CDR3 nucleotides: TGCGCCAGCAGCTTGGATGTGGGATCGATCACAGATACGCAGTATTTT. Translated: CASSLDVGSITDTQYF.

This clonotype showed up just a few times. This chain joins TRBV5-1 and TRBJ2-3; 9 nucleotides line up with TRBD1. The V and J ends lost 5 bases and 2 bases, in that order; junction bases with no gene match: 9. The CDR3 runs 16 residues. Germline CDR1 and CDR2: SGHRS and YFSETQ. For the CDR3, the DNA is TGCGCCAGCAGATATGGGGACAGGGCCACCACAGATACGCAGTATTTT. Translating it yields CASRYGDRATTDTQYF.

This clonotype was counted ten times or more. This chain connects TRBV20-1 to TRBJ2-1, with 10 positions matching TRBD2. The V and J ends lost 5 bases and 8 bases, in that order; junction bases with no gene match: 9. The CDR3 runs to 14 residues. The germline V gene encodes CDR1 DFQATT and CDR2 SNEGSKA (reference sequence). CDR3 sequence (DNA): TGCAGTGCTTTCCCAAGCGGGAGGGTCTATGAGCAGTTCTTC. Its protein is CSAFPSGRVYEQFF.

This clonotype occurred a few times. The chain carries TRBV27 and TRBJ2-3; perhaps TRBD1 as D (6 bases). This CDR3 has 15 residues. The V end lost 3 bases, the J end lost 0 bases, and 10 bases lay between the germline ends. In germline, CDR1 is MNHEY, CDR2 SMNVEV (reference sequence). The CDR3 spells CASSLVQGSTDTQYF. Here the CDR3 DNA reads TGTGCCAGCAGTTTGGTACAGGGCAGCACAGATACGCAGTATTTT.

V gene TRBV7-9 combines with J gene TRBJ2-3; 9 bases are shared with TRBD2. Germline V gives CDR1 SEHNR, CDR2 FQNEAQ (reference sequence). V dropped 1 base and J dropped 3; count of bases not matched to a gene: 5. The CDR3 runs to 16 residues. CDR3 nucleotide sequence: TGTGCCAGCAGCTTAGGTAGCGGGAGAGGTACAGATACGCAGTATTTT. Its protein is CASSLGSGRGTDTQYF. The full variable domain, rest sourced from reference TRBV7-9 and TRBJ2-3, is DTGVSQNPRHKITKRGQNVTFRCDPISEHNRLYWYRQTLGQGPEFLTYFQNEAQLEKSRLLSDRFSAERPKGSFSTLEIQRTEQGDSAMYLCASSLGSGRGTDTQYFGPGTRLTVL.

This clonotype was recorded a few times. This chain uses TRBV11-2 with TRBJ2-3; TRBD2 aligns across 7 bases. This CDR3 is 14 amino acids long. Germline V gene lookup returns CDR1 SGHAT and CDR2 FQNNGV. V lost 7 bases to trimming and J lost 9 bases; unmatched junction nucleotides: 13. Here the CDR3 reads CASNNLGREITQYF. The DNA of the CDR3 is TGTGCCAGCAACAATCTAGGGAGGGAGATAACGCAGTATTTT.

The chain links TRBV11-2 to TRBJ2-1; 7 nucleotides line up with TRBD2. CDR1 and CDR2 from the germline V gene are SGHAT and FQNNGV. V lost 3 bases and J lost 6; bases outside the gene matches: 5. The length of the CDR3 is 14 residues. This CDR3 reads CASSLAGVGNEQFF. The CDR3 DNA is TGTGCCAGCAGCTTGGCGGGAGTAGGCAATGAGCAGTTCTTC.

Only a few counts were recorded for this clonotype. The chain combines TRBV6-1 with TRBJ2-5, with D unclear. V lost 2 bases and J 5 bases, leaving 6 bases between the germline ends. Germline loops: CDR1 MNHNS, CDR2 SASEGT. The CDR3 runs 12 residues. The CDR3: CASSEFGETQYF. DNA for the CDR3: TGTGCCAGCAGTGAATTCGGGGAGACCCAGTACTTC.

This chain joins TRBV4-2 and TRBJ2-7; the D gene is possibly TRBD1 (6 bases). The CDR3 extends over 15 amino acids. Trimming removed 1 base at V and 3 bases at J, with 13 bases between. Germline V gene data show CDR1 as LGHNA and CDR2 as YNFKEQ. The CDR3, as DNA: TGTGCCAGCAGCCAAGGGGCAGGGGTAGGCTACGAGCAGTACTTC. It is translated as CASSQGAGVGYEQYF.